These 26 T cell receptor beta chains were sequenced from one sample in a study of OX40 agonist ivuxolimab in advanced cancers. Some clones are missing from TCRdb's copy, which holds only in-frame ones; the method was immunoSEQ multiplex PCR. Of tens of thousands of clones detected, around 84% appear once; the ten largest clones hold about 2%. Sample: CD4+ or CD8+ T cells sorted from blood, taken in a trial of the OX40 agonist ivuxolimab. These receptors came from an adult with an advanced solid tumor such as melanoma, head and neck, liver or kidney cancer.

This clone was seen only once. The chain uses TRBV5-1 and TRBJ2-3; possible D gene TRBD2, 7 bases. The CDR3 extends over 16 amino acids. Germline CDR1 SGHRS, CDR2 YFSETQ. The V gene lost 3 bases and the J gene lost 3 bases, with 17 bases spanning the gap. The CDR3: CASSYLAGAVTDTQYF. As DNA, the CDR3 is TGCGCCAGCAGCTACCTGGCGGGGGCGGTAACAGATACGCAGTATTTT.

The chain has TRBV4-1 and TRBJ2-5; D assignment may be TRBD1 or TRBD2 (7 bases each). With 3 bases removed from V and 5 bases from J, the gap between germline ends came to 22 bases. The germline V gene has CDR1 MGHRA and CDR2 YSYEKL. CDR3 length equals 17 residues. CDR3 DNA sequence: TGCGCCAGCAGCCAGCGCCTAATGGGAGGGGGCAGGGAGACCCAGTACTTC. It yields the protein CASSQRLMGGGRETQYF.

V is TRBV11-1 and J is TRBJ2-5, with D possibly matching TRBD2 (6 bases). The V end lost 3 bases, the J end lost 4 bases, and 15 bases lay between the germline ends. Per the germline V gene, CDR1 is SGHAT and CDR2 is FQDESV (reference sequence). CDR3 size: 15 residues. The CDR3 loop reads CASSFGQGGSETQYF. CDR3 sequence (DNA): TGTGCCAGCAGCTTTGGGCAGGGAGGTTCAGAGACCCAGTACTTC.

This rearrangement joins TRBV12-5 to TRBJ1-5; D uncertain. The CDR3 totals 14 residues. Per the germline V gene, CDR1 is LGHNT and CDR2 is FRNRAP. Trimming took 2 bases from V and 0 from J, leaving 5 bases between them. CDR3 sequence: CASGLTDSNQPQHF. The CDR3 coding sequence is TGTGCTAGTGGTTTGACGGATAGCAATCAGCCCCAGCATTTT.

V is TRBV19 and J is TRBJ1-5; D unresolved. The germline V and J ends were trimmed by 6 bases and 2 bases, with 23 bases remaining between them. Germline V gene lookup returns CDR1 LNHDA and CDR2 SQIVND (reference sequence). The CDR3 spans 18 residues. The CDR3 region is CASRQWALLAVGNQPQHF. The CDR3 DNA sequence: TGTGCCAGTAGACAATGGGCTCTATTAGCGGTGGGCAATCAGCCCCAGCATTTT. The full variable domain, completed using reference TRBV19 and TRBJ1-5, is DGGITQSPKYLFRKEGQNVTLSCEQNLNHDAMYWYRQDPGQGLRLIYYSQIVNDFQKGDIAEGYSVSREKKESFPLTVTSAQKNPTAFYLCASRQWALLAVGNQPQHFGDGTRLSIL.

The chain couples TRBV7-2 to TRBJ1-3; D may be TRBD1 (5 bases). The CDR3 loop spans 15 amino acids. In germline, CDR1 is SGHTA, CDR2 FQGNSA. Trimming took off 3 bases at V and 1 base at J, with 10 bases between the two ends. CDR3 DNA sequence: TGTGCCAGCAGCTTTGCGACAGCGTCTGGAAACACCATATATTTT. This translates into CASSFATASGNTIYF.

The chain links TRBV28 to TRBJ1-3; D is unclear. CDR1 is MDHEN, CDR2 SYDVKM, per germline. This CDR3 comprises 14 residues. V shed 7 bases and J shed 6 bases, with 16 bases lying between them. CDR3 loop: CASKASRDTNTIYF. The DNA of the CDR3 is TGTGCCAGCAAGGCGTCACGAGACACAAACACCATATATTTT. Based on the CDR3 plus reference TRBV28 and TRBJ1-3, the full variable domain is DVKVTQSSRYLVKRTGEKVFLECVQDMDHENMFWYRQDPGLGLRLIYFSYDVKMKEKGDIPEGYSVSREKKERFSLILESASTNQTSMYLCASKASRDTNTIYFGEGSWLTVV.

This chain joins TRBV6-5 and TRBJ1-2; the D gene is possibly TRBD1 (6 bases). The CDR3 sequence is 14 residues long. CDR1 MNHEY and CDR2 SVGAGI come from the germline V gene. Trimming shortened V by 3 bases and J by 7 bases, and 15 bases separated the two germline ends. This chain's CDR3 is CASSYGWSGVGYTF. As DNA, the CDR3 is TGTGCCAGCAGTTATGGTTGGTCAGGGGTTGGCTACACCTTC.

V is TRBV5-1 and J is TRBJ2-5; perhaps TRBD1 as D (5 bases). CDR1 and CDR2 from the germline V gene are SGHRS and YFSETQ. V lost 2 bases and J lost 5, with 16 bases in between. The CDR3 totals 15 residues. DNA of the CDR3: TGCGCCAGCAGCTTACAACCTTCAGGGTGGGAGACCCAGTACTTC. Amino acids: CASSLQPSGWETQYF.

V and J are TRBV5-4 and TRBJ2-3; D gene uncertain. The CDR3 is 15 residues long. V was shortened by 4 bases and J by 0 bases, with 12 bases between the two germline ends. The germline V gene has CDR1 SGHNT and CDR2 YYREEE (reference sequence). In nucleotides, the CDR3 is TGTGCCAGCAGCCGGAAGACTCAGAGCACAGATACGCAGTATTTT. Translation: CASSRKTQSTDTQYF.

This chain joins TRBV2 and TRBJ2-5; 9 bases match TRBD1. The V gene end was trimmed by 6 bases and the J gene end by 7 bases; junction bases not matched to a gene: 9. The CDR3 has 14 residues. Germline lookup yields CDR1 SNHLY and CDR2 FYNNEI. The CDR3: CASSAGQGVRTQYF. The DNA of the CDR3 is TGTGCCAGCAGCGCGGGACAGGGAGTCCGGACCCAGTACTTC.

The chain combines TRBV28 with TRBJ2-2, with a weak D call TRBD2 (7 bases). CDR1 is MDHEN, CDR2 SYDVKM, per germline. V was shortened by 8 bases and J by 5 bases, with 24 bases between the two germline ends. The CDR3 covers 17 residues. CDR3 sequence (DNA): TGTGCCAGCCAGACGCCGTTCGGGGGGCCGAGAACCGGGGAGCTGTTTTTT. Residues: CASQTPFGGPRTGELFF.

This chain links TRBV11-2 with TRBJ2-7, with D uncertain. The length of the CDR3 is 14 residues. In germline, CDR1 is SGHAT, CDR2 FQNNGV. V dropped 0 bases and J dropped 1 base, with 7 bases sitting between them. In DNA form, the CDR3 reads TGTGCCAGCAGCTTAGATCTGCGTTCCTACGAGCAGTACTTC. It is translated as CASSLDLRSYEQYF.

V is TRBV5-4 and J is TRBJ1-2, with TRBD1 as a possible D gene (5 bases). The V gene lost 3 bases and the J gene lost 2 bases, with 8 bases spanning the gap. Germline-derived CDR1 and CDR2 are SGHNT and YYREEE (reference sequence). The CDR3 has 13 residues. CDR3 coding DNA: TGTGCCAGCAGCTGGGGCTTCAACTATGGCTACACCTTC. This translates into CASSWGFNYGYTF.

The chain employs TRBV19 and TRBJ2-1, with D hard to call. There are 12 residues in the CDR3. V was trimmed by 5 bases and J by 4 bases, leaving 6 bases between them. CDR1 is LNHDA and CDR2 is SQIVND in the germline V gene (reference sequence). CDR3 sequence reads: CASSQIYNEQFF. The CDR3 region has the DNA TGTGCCAGTAGTCAGATTTACAATGAGCAGTTCTTC. The full variable domain, rest sourced from reference TRBV19 and TRBJ2-1, is DGGITQSPKYLFRKEGQNVTLSCEQNLNHDAMYWYRQDPGQGLRLIYYSQIVNDFQKGDIAEGYSVSREKKESFPLTVTSAQKNPTAFYLCASSQIYNEQFFGPGTRLTVL.

This clone was recorded once. The genes are TRBV7-6 and TRBJ2-5; 7 bases line up with TRBD1. Germline-derived CDR1 and CDR2 are SGHVS and FNYEAQ. Germline trimming cut 4 bases from V and 1 base from J; bases unmatched to any gene: 18. CDR3 length: 19 residues. As DNA, the CDR3 is TGTGCCAGCAGCTCCAGGCGTGGCAGGGGGAAAAATCTCCAAGAGACCCAGTACTTC. It yields the protein CASSSRRGRGKNLQETQYF. Looking up the rest from reference TRBV7-6 and TRBJ2-5 gives the full variable domain: GAGVSQSPRYKVTKRGQDVALRCDPISGHVSLYWYRQALGQGPEFLTYFNYEAQQDKSGLPNDRFSAERPEGSISTLTIQRTEQRDSAMYRCASSSRRGRGKNLQETQYFGPGTRLLVL.

This clone appeared a few times. V usage is TRBV5-1 and J usage is TRBJ1-3; D is ambiguous. Trimming took 4 bases from V and 0 from J, leaving 14 bases between them. The CDR3 length is 16 residues. The germline V gene has CDR1 SGHRS and CDR2 YFSETQ. CDR3 coding DNA: TGCGCCAGCAGCGACGGACCGGAGAGCTCTGGAAACACCATATATTTT. Amino acids: CASSDGPESSGNTIYF.

The chain carries TRBV5-1 and TRBJ2-1; D is possibly TRBD2 (6 bases). Germline assignment: CDR1 SGHRS and CDR2 YFSETQ. This CDR3 comprises 15 residues. With 0 bases removed from V and 1 base from J, the gap between germline ends came to 8 bases. In nucleotides, the CDR3 is TGCGCCAGCAGCTTGGGGGACTCTTCCTACAATGAGCAGTTCTTC. Translating gives CASSLGDSSYNEQFF. Drawing the rest from reference TRBV5-1 and TRBJ2-1, the complete variable domain is KAGVTQTPRYLIKTRGQQVTLSCSPISGHRSVSWYQQTPGQGLQFLFEYFSETQRNKGNFPGRFSGRQFSNSRSEMNVSTLELGDSALYLCASSLGDSSYNEQFFGPGTRLTVL.

V and J are TRBV6-5 and TRBJ2-7; 10 bases align to TRBD2. V lost 6 bases and J lost 0; bases outside the gene matches: 5. CDR1 MNHEY and CDR2 SVGAGI come from the germline V gene. The CDR3 spans 15 residues. CDR3 sequence: CASRAGTSASYEQYF. In DNA form, the CDR3 reads TGTGCCAGCAGAGCAGGGACTAGCGCCTCCTACGAGCAGTACTTC.

The CDR3 reads CASSLSYYEQYF. In nucleotides, the CDR3 is TGTGCCAGCAGTTTATCGTACTACGAGCAGTACTTC. This chain connects TRBV28 to TRBJ2-7; no reliable D call. Germline assignment: CDR1 MDHEN and CDR2 SYDVKM. Trimming cost V 1 base and J 3 bases, with 4 bases left between them. The CDR3 totals 12 residues.

The chain links TRBV29-1 to TRBJ2-2; D gene unclear. The V gene lost 6 bases and the J gene lost 2 bases, with 10 bases spanning the gap. Germline lookup yields CDR1 SQVTM and CDR2 ANQGSEA. CDR3 length equals 13 residues. The CDR3 sequence: CSVDRRNTGELFF. CDR3 DNA sequence: TGCAGCGTGGATCGCAGAAACACCGGGGAGCTGTTTTTT.

This sequence joins TRBV11-3 and TRBJ2-3; D remains ambiguous. This CDR3 has 13 amino acids. V was shortened by 5 bases and J by 5 bases, with 11 bases between the two germline ends. Germline V lookup: CDR1 SGHNT, CDR2 YENEEA. The CDR3 reads CASSLSLGDTQYF. The CDR3 region has the DNA TGTGCCAGCAGCCTATCCCTCGGAGATACGCAGTATTTT.

This clone was seen just once. The chain combines TRBV5-4 with TRBJ2-1, with TRBD1 matching 8 bases. Germline V gene sequence: CDR1 SGHNT, CDR2 YYREEE (reference sequence). V lost 0 bases to trimming and J lost 2 bases; unmatched junction nucleotides: 4. There are 16 residues in the CDR3. CDR3 in amino acids: CASSLAQGAPYNEQFF. CDR3 coding DNA: TGTGCCAGCAGCTTGGCGCAGGGGGCGCCCTACAATGAGCAGTTCTTC.

There are a few counts of this clone. This sequence joins TRBV15 and TRBJ2-3; TRBD1 aligns across 10 bases. Germline CDR1 is LNHNV and CDR2 is YYDKDF (reference sequence). This CDR3 has 15 residues. The J segment lost 3 bases and the V segment lost 2 bases, leaving 2 bases of the junction unmatched. The CDR3 region has the DNA TGTGCCACCAGCAGAAGGACAGGGGGTACAGATACGCAGTATTTT. Protein product: CATSRRTGGTDTQYF.

The chain uses TRBV21-1 and TRBJ2-2; the table gives TRBD2 as D, unverified against the DNA. TRBV21-1 is described as a pseudogene. The CDR3 totals 18 residues. In nucleotides, the CDR3 is TGTGCCAGCAGCAAACCCCCCAATGGGGAGGGGGTGTCTGTGGAGCTGTTTTTT. Amino acid sequence: CASSKPPNGEGVSVELFF.

The V gene is TRBV6-5, the J gene TRBJ2-7, with D possibly being TRBD1 or TRBD2 (5 bases each). Trimming shortened V by 6 bases and J by 0 bases, and 6 bases separated the two germline ends. Per germline, CDR1 MNHEY and CDR2 SVGAGI. CDR3 length: 12 residues. The CDR3 is CASSGTSYEQYF. CDR3 nucleotide sequence: TGTGCCAGCAGCGGGACCTCCTACGAGCAGTACTTC.